A selection of T cell receptor beta chains follows, all from one sample in a study of response to subunit inactivated influenza vaccine. In TCRdb, the RT-PCR reads were re-called with MiXCR into one record per CDR3 protein. The table has about 650,000 distinct CDR3 sequences, 14% seen once; the top ten hold less than 9%. Sequencing used PBMCs from blood, obtained 14 to 15 days before vaccination. The receptors originated from a man in his fifties or sixties who received an inactivated influenza vaccine. The conserved cysteine and the conserved F or W are not part of the CDR3 here. Fields, in order: clone size, V gene, CDR3 length, J gene, CDR3 protein. Expanded clones are given a class, and other clones once, few, many or no size at all.

clone_size: few; v_call: TRBV6-5; cdr3_length: 9; j_call: TRBJ2-1; cdr3_aa: ATHWGNEQF
clone_size: .; v_call: TRBV24-1; cdr3_length: 12; j_call: TRBJ2-3; cdr3_aa: ATSARGGRDTQY
clone_size: many; v_call: TRBV20-1; cdr3_length: 12; j_call: TRBJ1-2; cdr3_aa: SATLGIGVYGYT
clone_size: .; v_call: TRBV5-1; cdr3_length: 14; j_call: TRBJ2-1; cdr3_aa: ASSSGTGTTYNEQF
clone_size: .; v_call: TRBV14; cdr3_length: 17; j_call: TRBJ2-4; cdr3_aa: ASSQDYPARALAKNIQY
clone_size: .; v_call: TRBV3-1; cdr3_length: 14; j_call: TRBJ2-2; cdr3_aa: ASSLVAGVNTGELF
clone_size: many; v_call: TRBV4-2; cdr3_length: 12; j_call: TRBJ2-7; cdr3_aa: ASSQGLGDYEQY
clone_size: many; v_call: TRBV4-3; cdr3_length: 12; j_call: TRBJ2-2; cdr3_aa: ASSWAGTTGELF
clone_size: few; v_call: TRBV4-1; cdr3_length: 15; j_call: TRBJ1-5; cdr3_aa: ASSHDHATDSNQPQH
clone_size: few; v_call: TRBV3-1; cdr3_length: 13; j_call: TRBJ2-5; cdr3_aa: ASSSWRGAQETQY
clone_size: few; v_call: TRBV15; cdr3_length: 11; j_call: TRBJ1-1; cdr3_aa: ATSVDRLPEAF
clone_size: few; v_call: TRBV3-1; cdr3_length: 14; j_call: TRBJ2-1; cdr3_aa: ASSQVRLAGVNEQF
clone_size: .; v_call: TRBV9; cdr3_length: 13; j_call: TRBJ2-7; cdr3_aa: ASSDSGTSGSEQY
clone_size: few; v_call: TRBV5-5; cdr3_length: 13; j_call: TRBJ1-1; cdr3_aa: ASSLSGPRNTEAF
clone_size: few; v_call: TRBV6-1; cdr3_length: 16; j_call: TRBJ1-2; cdr3_aa: ASSADRPNFVSHYGYT
clone_size: many; v_call: TRBV20-1; cdr3_length: 12; j_call: TRBJ2-3; cdr3_aa: SARAGTGSDTQY
clone_size: few; v_call: TRBV7-8; cdr3_length: 12; j_call: TRBJ1-3; cdr3_aa: ASRHRGLGNTIY
clone_size: .; v_call: TRBV20-1; cdr3_length: 13; j_call: TRBJ2-2; cdr3_aa: SAREAGVFTGELF
clone_size: .; v_call: TRBV13; cdr3_length: 17; j_call: TRBJ2-4; cdr3_aa: ASSPGLAGPNLAKNIQY
clone_size: many; v_call: TRBV9; cdr3_length: 14; j_call: TRBJ2-3; cdr3_aa: ASSVVEAEVTDTQY
clone_size: .; v_call: TRBV5-1; cdr3_length: 14; j_call: TRBJ2-6; cdr3_aa: ASSLAFRGGANVLT
clone_size: few; v_call: TRBV7-2; cdr3_length: 13; j_call: TRBJ1-2; cdr3_aa: ASSARQNLNYGYT
clone_size: .; v_call: TRBV5-1; cdr3_length: 13; j_call: TRBJ2-7; cdr3_aa: ASSLAGAQSYEQY
clone_size: .; v_call: TRBV27; cdr3_length: 11; j_call: TRBJ2-7; cdr3_aa: ASSLSIDYEQY
clone_size: many; v_call: TRBV29-1; cdr3_length: 12; j_call: TRBJ2-7; cdr3_aa: SVEERDSSYEQY
clone_size: .; v_call: TRBV20-1; cdr3_length: 12; j_call: TRBJ2-1; cdr3_aa: SATRGAAYNEQF
clone_size: .; v_call: TRBV20-1; cdr3_length: 11; j_call: TRBJ2-1; cdr3_aa: SSGRGLNNEQF
clone_size: .; v_call: TRBV29-1; cdr3_length: 12; j_call: TRBJ2-1; cdr3_aa: SVQAVRSYNEQF
clone_size: few; v_call: TRBV12-3/TRBV12-4; cdr3_length: 11; j_call: TRBJ2-7; cdr3_aa: ASSPLSPYEQY
clone_size: .; v_call: TRBV18; cdr3_length: 10; j_call: TRBJ2-5; cdr3_aa: ASSLTARAQY
clone_size: .; v_call: TRBV4-1; cdr3_length: 12; j_call: TRBJ2-1; cdr3_aa: ASSLTGAHNEQF
clone_size: many; v_call: TRBV5-1; cdr3_length: 11; j_call: TRBJ2-1; cdr3_aa: ASSLGDGREQF
clone_size: .; v_call: TRBV11-2; cdr3_length: 13; j_call: TRBJ2-4; cdr3_aa: ASSSPTSRINIQY
clone_size: many; v_call: TRBV4-1; cdr3_length: 11; j_call: TRBJ1-1; cdr3_aa: ASSQEGGLGAF
clone_size: few; v_call: TRBV6-5; cdr3_length: 12; j_call: TRBJ2-7; cdr3_aa: ASSYRPEDYEQY
clone_size: few; v_call: TRBV7-9; cdr3_length: 15; j_call: TRBJ1-1; cdr3_aa: ASSSSMGYPMNTEAF
clone_size: few; v_call: TRBV5-1; cdr3_length: 14; j_call: TRBJ2-7; cdr3_aa: ASSPSAAGDFYEQY
clone_size: many; v_call: TRBV29-1; cdr3_length: 11; j_call: TRBJ2-2; cdr3_aa: SVDRTGAGELF
clone_size: few; v_call: TRBV29-1; cdr3_length: 10; j_call: TRBJ1-1; cdr3_aa: SVEAVNTEAF
clone_size: .; v_call: TRBV7-9; cdr3_length: 12; j_call: TRBJ1-2; cdr3_aa: ASATQGASWGYT
clone_size: many; v_call: TRBV28; cdr3_length: 11; j_call: TRBJ2-5; cdr3_aa: ASSLLGAETQY
clone_size: many; v_call: TRBV20-1; cdr3_length: 14; j_call: TRBJ2-4; cdr3_aa: SASQTSMGAKNIQY
clone_size: .; v_call: TRBV6-5; cdr3_length: 13; j_call: TRBJ1-5; cdr3_aa: ASGPGDRGFQPQH
clone_size: .; v_call: TRBV5-1; cdr3_length: 13; j_call: TRBJ1-3; cdr3_aa: ASSFEDVSGNTIY
clone_size: few; v_call: TRBV28; cdr3_length: 13; j_call: TRBJ2-2; cdr3_aa: ASSLLTGRTGELF
clone_size: few; v_call: TRBV12-3/TRBV12-4; cdr3_length: 14; j_call: TRBJ2-3; cdr3_aa: ASSNRRDRSTDTQY
clone_size: few; v_call: TRBV20-1; cdr3_length: 10; j_call: TRBJ1-2; cdr3_aa: SAPGRAYGYT
clone_size: few; v_call: TRBV19; cdr3_length: 10; j_call: TRBJ2-1; cdr3_aa: ASSTTGNEQF
clone_size: few; v_call: TRBV15; cdr3_length: 14; j_call: TRBJ2-7; cdr3_aa: ATSRGWTGNSYEQY
clone_size: .; v_call: TRBV12-3/TRBV12-4; cdr3_length: 10; j_call: TRBJ1-4; cdr3_aa: ASALGGEKLF
clone_size: few; v_call: TRBV27; cdr3_length: 14; j_call: TRBJ2-1; cdr3_aa: ASSVLGTGEGNEQF
clone_size: few; v_call: TRBV14; cdr3_length: 15; j_call: TRBJ2-5; cdr3_aa: ASSQLVGNTPTETQY
clone_size: .; v_call: TRBV12-3/TRBV12-4; cdr3_length: 15; j_call: TRBJ1-1; cdr3_aa: ASSFFLGGQGNTEAF
clone_size: few; v_call: TRBV5-1; cdr3_length: 13; j_call: TRBJ2-5; cdr3_aa: ASSLVTSQGETQY
clone_size: .; v_call: TRBV20-1; cdr3_length: 12; j_call: TRBJ2-1; cdr3_aa: SARLGGPKDEQF
clone_size: few; v_call: TRBV7-9; cdr3_length: 10; j_call: TRBJ2-3; cdr3_aa: ASSAYTDTQY
clone_size: .; v_call: TRBV12-3/TRBV12-4; cdr3_length: 11; j_call: TRBJ2-7; cdr3_aa: ASSLLGEGEQY
clone_size: few; v_call: TRBV6-5; cdr3_length: 13; j_call: TRBJ2-7; cdr3_aa: ASSYSPARTYEQY